The 21 T cell receptor beta chains presented below share a single source sample, sequenced in a study of blood T cells in healthy people across ages. Combining a sample-barcoded 5' primer with a J-beta primer mix, a second PCR ran for roughly 6 to 11 cycles. TCRdb reanalysed the 5' RACE reads using MiXCR and keeps one entry per CDR3 protein. The table lists roughly 1,500,000 distinct CDR3 sequences, approximately 42% of them singletons, with approximately 7.9% in the top ten. Sequencing was performed on blood. Receptor source: a woman between 18 and 30 years old in good health.

The J gene is TRBJ2-5, the V gene TRBV18; D call uncertain. Trimming shortened V by 4 bases and J by 4 bases, and 10 bases separated the two germline ends. The germline gives CDR1 KGHSH, CDR2 LQKENI. The CDR3 covers 13 residues. CDR3 residues: CASSQPVGETQYF. DNA for the CDR3: TGTGCCAGCTCACAGCCTGTGGGAGAGACCCAGTACTTC.

The gene calls are TRBV5-4 and TRBJ2-7; TRBD1 aligns across 7 bases. This CDR3 has 17 amino acids. Trimming at V came to 3 bases and at J to 0 bases, leaving 12 bases not matched to a gene. The V gene's germline CDR1 is SGHNT and CDR2 YYREEE (reference sequence). CDR3: CASSSGPQGRYSYEQYF. As DNA, the CDR3 is TGTGCCAGCAGCTCAGGACCACAGGGGCGATACTCCTACGAGCAGTACTTC.

The chain uses TRBV10-3 and TRBJ1-3; D uncertain. The CDR3 contains 15 residues. Germline assignment: CDR1 ENHRY and CDR2 SYGVKD. Trimming took off 1 base at V and 1 base at J, with 8 bases between the two ends. CDR3 DNA: TGTGCCATCAGTGAGTTTAAAGGTTCTGGAAACACCATATATTTT. This translates into CAISEFKGSGNTIYF.

This clonotype has just a few counts. The genes are TRBV6-1 and TRBJ2-7; 7 positions agree with TRBD2. Germline V lookup: CDR1 MNHNS, CDR2 SASEGT. This CDR3 is built from 15 residues. V was clipped by 1 base and J by 1 base; unmatched bases: 4. The CDR3 DNA follows: TGTGCCAGCAGTGAAGGGGCTAGCGGATCCTACGAGCAGTACTTC. Translation gives CASSEGASGSYEQYF.

The chain carries TRBV2 and TRBJ2-3, with a tentative D call TRBD2 (7 bases). V lost 8 bases and J lost 3, with 12 bases in between. Germline V gene sequence: CDR1 SNHLY, CDR2 FYNNEI. There are 13 residues in the CDR3. CDR3 residues: CASGGAPTDTQYF. CDR3 bases: TGTGCCAGCGGGGGGGCTCCAACAGATACGCAGTATTTT.

The chain is built from TRBV3-1 and TRBJ2-5; unclear D gene. Per germline, CDR1 LGHDT and CDR2 YNNKEL (reference sequence). The CDR3 is 15 residues long. V was pared by 1 base and J by 4 bases, with 13 bases between. This CDR3 is CASSQVGRLRETQYF. DNA of the CDR3: TGTGCCAGCAGCCAAGTCGGCCGCTTACGAGAGACCCAGTACTTC.

This clonotype was detected once. Compared with germline, one end of the junction differs, possibly owing to a read error. The chain couples TRBV29-1 to TRBJ2-6, with TRBD1 matching 8 bases. The CDR3 sequence is 18 residues long. Germline V gene lookup returns CDR1 SQVTM and CDR2 ANQGSEA. The CDR3 here is CSVEDRGTGTSGANVPTF. For the CDR3, the DNA is TGCAGCGTTGAAGATCGTGGGACAGGAACCTCTGGGGCCAACGTCCCGACTTTC.

This clonotype was seen more than once but under ten times. The chain joins TRBV9 to TRBJ2-1; D tentatively fits TRBD1 or TRBD2 (5 bases each). CDR3 length: 15 residues. Trimming cost V 7 bases and J 7 bases, with 21 bases left between them. The germline CDR1 and CDR2 sequences are SGDLS and YYNGEE. The CDR3 DNA reads TGTGCCAGCGGGCGTGGGCAGGGAGTTGAGAATGAGCAGTTCTTC. It translates to CASGRGQGVENEQFF.

The sample holds a few counts of this clonotype. This rearrangement joins TRBV2 to TRBJ2-5; D call uncertain. Germline V gene data show CDR1 as SNHLY and CDR2 as FYNNEI. V dropped 5 bases and J dropped 6 bases, with 1 base sitting between them. This CDR3 comprises 9 residues. This chain's CDR3 is CASSKTQYF. CDR3 nucleotide sequence: TGTGCCAGCAGTAAGACCCAGTACTTC.

The chain joins TRBV2 to TRBJ2-1; D unresolved. The CDR3 is 11 amino acids. The germline V gene has CDR1 SNHLY and CDR2 FYNNEI. V dropped 8 bases and J dropped 4 bases, with 6 bases sitting between them. The CDR3 coding sequence is TGTGCCAGCGGCCAGTACAATGAGCAGTTCTTC. Translating it yields CASGQYNEQFF. Variable domain in full (rest from reference TRBV2 and TRBJ2-1): EPEVTQTPSHQVTQMGQEVILRCVPISNHLYFYWYRQILGQKVEFLVSFYNNEISEKSEIFDDQFSVERPDGSNFTLKIRSTKLEDSAMYFCASGQYNEQFFGPGTRLTVL.

V is TRBV4-1 and J is TRBJ2-1, with 9 nucleotides matching TRBD2. J gave up 3 bases and V 4 bases, and 10 bases lay outside the gene matches. CDR3 length: 17 residues. The germline V gene has CDR1 MGHRA and CDR2 YSYEKL. Written as DNA, the CDR3 is TGCGCCAGCAGCCTCTTGCCCCTAGCGGGGAACTACAATGAGCAGTTCTTC. This translates into CASSLLPLAGNYNEQFF.

This chain joins TRBV20-1 and TRBJ2-3; the match to TRBD2 covers 12 bases. This CDR3 is 15 amino acids long. The V segment lost 0 bases and the J segment 3 bases; nucleotides outside the gene matches: 1. The germline V gene encodes CDR1 DFQATT and CDR2 SNEGSKA (reference sequence). CDR3 residues: CSARETSGSTDTQYF. The CDR3 DNA follows: TGCAGTGCTAGAGAGACTAGCGGGAGTACAGATACGCAGTATTTT.

The gene calls are TRBV15 and TRBJ2-6; a weak D match, TRBD2 (5 bases). This CDR3 is 17 amino acids long. Looked up from germline, CDR1 is LNHNV and CDR2 is YYDKDF (reference sequence). The germline V and J ends were trimmed by 1 base and 0 bases, with 10 bases remaining between them. CDR3 in DNA: TGTGCCACCAGCAGAGGGAGGATGAACTCTGGGGCCAACGTCCTGACTTTC. Translating gives CATSRGRMNSGANVLTF.

This clonotype was picked up many times. V is TRBV10-3 and J is TRBJ1-5; 9 nucleotides align to TRBD1. CDR1 ENHRY and CDR2 SYGVKD come from the germline V gene. The trim removed 3 bases at V and 2 bases at J, leaving 5 bases unmatched. There are 16 residues in the CDR3. CDR3 nucleotides: TGTGCCATCAGTGACTCGGGACAGGGTGGCAATCAGCCCCAGCATTTT. Protein: CAISDSGQGGNQPQHF.

This clonotype was detected only a few times. The chain is built from TRBV9 and TRBJ1-2; D is uncertain. The CDR3 sequence is 13 residues long. Germline values: CDR1 SGDLS, CDR2 YYNGEE. Trimming shortened V by 3 bases and J by 3 bases, and 9 bases separated the two germline ends. This CDR3 reads CASSGEGYYGYTF. The CDR3 region has the DNA TGTGCCAGCAGCGGCGAGGGCTACTATGGCTACACCTTC.

The table lists this clonotype with a few counts. The rearrangement links TRBV29-1 to TRBJ2-2; D not certain. Deletions cut 3 bases from V and 4 bases from J, with 12 bases between. The CDR3 has 14 amino acids. CDR1 is SQVTM and CDR2 is ANQGSEA in the germline V gene. In nucleotides, the CDR3 is TGCAGCGTTGACCGTGGCAGTTCCACCGGGGAGCTGTTTTTT. It translates to CSVDRGSSTGELFF.

The rearrangement uses TRBV11-2 and TRBJ1-5; no reliable D call. Trimming stripped 5 bases from V and 0 bases from J, with 17 bases between. This CDR3 comprises 17 residues. Germline assignment: CDR1 SGHAT and CDR2 FQNNGV. The CDR3 loop is CASSLGFRGISNQPQHF. The DNA of the CDR3 is TGTGCCAGCAGCCTGGGGTTTCGAGGGATTAGCAATCAGCCCCAGCATTTT.

This chain joins TRBV24-1 and TRBJ2-3; 7 positions agree with TRBD2. CDR3 length equals 16 residues. With V trimmed by 7 bases and J by 0 bases, 9 bases remained unmatched. Germline values: CDR1 KGHDR, CDR2 SFDVKD. The CDR3 DNA sequence: TGTGCCACCAGCCCATACGGGGAGGGCAGCACAGATACGCAGTATTTT. It yields the protein CATSPYGEGSTDTQYF.

The chain employs TRBV7-6 and TRBJ2-3; TRBD2 aligns across 8 bases. The germline V gene has CDR1 SGHVS and CDR2 FNYEAQ. The CDR3 covers 16 residues. The junction had 4 bases not matched to a gene; V was cut back by 1 base and J by 1 base. CDR3 nucleotide sequence: TGTGCCAGCAGCTTAGGAAGCGGGAGTGGCACAGATACGCAGTATTTT. Translation: CASSLGSGSGTDTQYF. Based on the CDR3 plus reference TRBV7-6 and TRBJ2-3, the full variable domain is GAGVSQSPRYKVTKRGQDVALRCDPISGHVSLYWYRQALGQGPEFLTYFNYEAQQDKSGLPNDRFSAERPEGSISTLTIQRTEQRDSAMYRCASSLGSGSGTDTQYFGPGTRLTVL.

With regard to this clonotype: An end of the junction does not agree with germline; a read error may underlie this. The chain combines TRBV20-1 with TRBJ2-1; no definite D call. Germline lookup yields CDR1 DFQATT and CDR2 SNEGSKA (reference sequence). The CDR3 is 13 amino acids. Here the CDR3 DNA reads TGCAGTGCTAGAGATCCCCCCTACAGTGAGCAGTTCTTC. This encodes CSARDPPYSEQFF.

This chain links TRBV6-1 with TRBJ2-1; D remains unclear. The germline gives CDR1 MNHNS, CDR2 SASEGT. This CDR3 is built from 15 residues. Between the trimmed V and J ends, which lost 9 bases and 7 bases, there was a span of 22 bases. CDR3 in amino acids: CASGSLHVLENEQFF. DNA for the CDR3: TGTGCCAGTGGGTCGCTCCATGTACTCGAGAATGAGCAGTTCTTC.